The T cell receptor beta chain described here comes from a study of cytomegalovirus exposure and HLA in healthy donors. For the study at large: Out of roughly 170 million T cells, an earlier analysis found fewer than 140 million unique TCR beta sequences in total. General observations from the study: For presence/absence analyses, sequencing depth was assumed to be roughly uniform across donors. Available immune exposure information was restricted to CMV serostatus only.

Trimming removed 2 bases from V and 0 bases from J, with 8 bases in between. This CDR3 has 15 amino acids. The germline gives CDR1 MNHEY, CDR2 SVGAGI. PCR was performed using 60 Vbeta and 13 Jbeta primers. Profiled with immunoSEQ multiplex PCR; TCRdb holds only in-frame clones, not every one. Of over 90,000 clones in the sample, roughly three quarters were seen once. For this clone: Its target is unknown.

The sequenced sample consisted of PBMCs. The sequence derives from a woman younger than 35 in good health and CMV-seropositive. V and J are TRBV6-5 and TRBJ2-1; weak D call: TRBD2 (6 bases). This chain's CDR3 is CASSYRGLSYNEQFF. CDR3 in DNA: TGTGCCAGCAGTTACCGGGGACTCTCCTACAATGAGCAGTTCTTC.